The sequence of this T cell receptor (beta chain) was determined in a study of blood T cell repertoires in COVID-19. Across the whole study: Researchers got acute and convalescent COVID-19 samples from the United States, Italy and Spain. PBMCs, B-cell-depleted T cells, or T cells provided the cDNA or gDNA that made up the material.

In germline, CDR1 is LGHNA, CDR2 YSLEER. The CDR3 length is 20 residues. Trimming cost V 1 base and J 0 bases, with 21 bases left between them. Original methodology: Amplifying reference gene primers gave estimates of nucleated cell counts. The method was immunoSEQ multiplex PCR; TCRdb's version includes in-frame clones alone and lacks a portion of them. V and J calls and clone size are copied from that table; D and trimming were computed from the DNA. The data show some 76,000 clones, with around 80% seen just once and 11% held by the top ten. The sequenced sample consisted of peripheral blood. The sequence derives from a middle-aged man with acute or convalescent COVID-19. The chain has TRBV4-3 and TRBJ1-4, with D unresolved. The CDR3 DNA follows: TGCGCCAGCAGCCAAGCGATTCCCATCCTCTCGAGGGCAACTAATGAAAAACTGTTTTTT. Protein sequence: CASSQAIPILSRATNEKLFF.